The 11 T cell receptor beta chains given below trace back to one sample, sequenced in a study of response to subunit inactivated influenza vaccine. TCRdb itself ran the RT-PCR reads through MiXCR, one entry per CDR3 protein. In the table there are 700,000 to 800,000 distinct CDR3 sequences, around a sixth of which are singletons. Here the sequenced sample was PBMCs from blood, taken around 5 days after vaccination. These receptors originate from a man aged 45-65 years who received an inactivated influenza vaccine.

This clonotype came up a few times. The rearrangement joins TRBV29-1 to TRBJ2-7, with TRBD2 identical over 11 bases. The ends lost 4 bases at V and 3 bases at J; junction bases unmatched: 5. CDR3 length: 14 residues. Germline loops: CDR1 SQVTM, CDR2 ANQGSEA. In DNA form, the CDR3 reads TGCAGCGTTGGGGTTAGCGGGAGGGACTACGAGCAGTACTTC. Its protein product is CSVGVSGRDYEQYF.

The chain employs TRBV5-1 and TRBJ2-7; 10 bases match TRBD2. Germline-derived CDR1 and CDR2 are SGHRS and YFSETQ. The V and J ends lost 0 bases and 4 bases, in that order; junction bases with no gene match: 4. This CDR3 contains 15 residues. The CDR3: CASSLGLAGWYEQYF. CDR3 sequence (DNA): TGCGCCAGCAGCTTGGGACTAGCGGGTTGGTACGAGCAGTACTTC.

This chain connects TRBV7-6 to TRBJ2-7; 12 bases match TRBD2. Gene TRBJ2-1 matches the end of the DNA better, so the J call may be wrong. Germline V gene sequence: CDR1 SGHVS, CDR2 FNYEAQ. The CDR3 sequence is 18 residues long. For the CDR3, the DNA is TGTGCCAGCAGCTTAAGTCCGGGACTAGCGGGCCGCTCCTACGAGCAGTTCTTC. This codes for CASSLSPGLAGRSYEQFF.

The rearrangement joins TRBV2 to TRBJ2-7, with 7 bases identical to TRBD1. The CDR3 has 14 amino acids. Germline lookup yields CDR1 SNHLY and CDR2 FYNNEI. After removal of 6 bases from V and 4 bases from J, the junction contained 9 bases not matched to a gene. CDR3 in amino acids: CASRVQGSNYEQYF. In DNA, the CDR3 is TGTGCCAGCAGGGTACAGGGGTCAAATTACGAGCAGTACTTC.

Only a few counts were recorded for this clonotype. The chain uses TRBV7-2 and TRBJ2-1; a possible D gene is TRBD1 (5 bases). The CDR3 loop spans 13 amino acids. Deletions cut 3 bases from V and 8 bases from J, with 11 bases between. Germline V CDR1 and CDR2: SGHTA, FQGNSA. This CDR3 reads CASSFGRVYEQFF. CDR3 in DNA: TGTGCCAGCAGCTTCGGCAGGGTCTATGAGCAGTTCTTC.

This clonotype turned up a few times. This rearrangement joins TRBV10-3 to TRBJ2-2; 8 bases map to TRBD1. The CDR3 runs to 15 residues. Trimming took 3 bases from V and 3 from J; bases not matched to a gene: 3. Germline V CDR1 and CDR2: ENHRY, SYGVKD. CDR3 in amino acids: CAISDRGHHTGELFF. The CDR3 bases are TGTGCCATCAGTGACAGGGGGCATCACACCGGGGAGCTGTTTTTT.

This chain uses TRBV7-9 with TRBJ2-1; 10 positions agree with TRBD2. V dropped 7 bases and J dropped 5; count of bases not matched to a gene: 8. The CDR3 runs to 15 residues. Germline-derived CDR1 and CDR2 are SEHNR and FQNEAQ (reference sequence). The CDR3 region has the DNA TGTGCCAGCACCCCTAGCGGGAGATCCAACAATGAGCAGTTCTTC. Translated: CASTPSGRSNNEQFF. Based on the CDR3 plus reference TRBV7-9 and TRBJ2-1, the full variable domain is DTGVSQNPRHKITKRGQNVTFRCDPISEHNRLYWYRQTLGQGPEFLTYFQNEAQLEKSRLLSDRFSAERPKGSFSTLEIQRTEQGDSAMYLCASTPSGRSNNEQFFGPGTRLTVL.

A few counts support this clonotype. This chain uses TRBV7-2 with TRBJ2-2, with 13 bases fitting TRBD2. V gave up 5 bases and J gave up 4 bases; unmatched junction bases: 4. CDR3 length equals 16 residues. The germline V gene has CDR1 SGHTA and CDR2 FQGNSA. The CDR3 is CASSMTSGRFTGELFF. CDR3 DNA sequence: TGTGCCAGCAGCATGACTAGCGGGAGGTTCACCGGGGAGCTGTTTTTT.

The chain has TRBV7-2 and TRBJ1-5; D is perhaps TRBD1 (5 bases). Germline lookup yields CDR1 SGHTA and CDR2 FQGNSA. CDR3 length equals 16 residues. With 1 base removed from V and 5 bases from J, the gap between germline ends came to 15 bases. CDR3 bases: TGTGCCAGCAGCTTAGGGGCAGGGAGATGGGATCAGCCCCAGCATTTT. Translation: CASSLGAGRWDQPQHF.

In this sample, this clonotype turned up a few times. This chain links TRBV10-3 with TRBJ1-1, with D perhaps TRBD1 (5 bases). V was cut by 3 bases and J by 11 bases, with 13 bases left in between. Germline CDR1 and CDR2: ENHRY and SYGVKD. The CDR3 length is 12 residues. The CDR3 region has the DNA TGTGCCATCAGTGAATTGGGGACTGGGGCTTTCTTT. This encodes CAISELGTGAFF.

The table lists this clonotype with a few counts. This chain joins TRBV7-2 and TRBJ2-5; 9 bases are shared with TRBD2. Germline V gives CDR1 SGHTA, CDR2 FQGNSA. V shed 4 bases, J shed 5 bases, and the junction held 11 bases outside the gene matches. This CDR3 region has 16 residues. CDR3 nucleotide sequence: TGTGCCAGCAGCTCACCTAGCGGGATCGGGGCGGAGACCCAGTACTTC. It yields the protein CASSSPSGIGAETQYF.